Following are 5 T cell receptor beta chains from one sample sequenced in a study of shared clonotypes between healthy human individuals. TCRdb keeps only in-frame clones here, not all; method: immunoSEQ multiplex PCR. The sample yields 450,000 to 500,000 clones, around 79% seen once. The sample consisted of PBMCs. These receptors all come from a woman between 40 and 50 years old in good health. Some clones in this sample may be carry-over from other donors' samples.

CDR3 sequence reads: CASSHEDRGSYEQYF. In nucleotides, the CDR3 is TGCGCCAGCAGCCATGAGGACAGGGGGTCTTACGAGCAGTACTTC. The chain carries TRBV4-1 and TRBJ2-7, with 10 bases fitting TRBD1. The junction had 6 bases not matched to a gene; V was cut back by 3 bases and J by 4 bases. Germline loops: CDR1 MGHRA, CDR2 YSYEKL. The CDR3 totals 15 residues.

The J gene is TRBJ1-4, the V gene TRBV30, with D hard to call. Germline CDR1 GTSNPN, CDR2 SVGIG (reference sequence). Between the trimmed V and J ends, which lost 2 bases and 4 bases, there was a span of 8 bases. This CDR3 is 13 amino acids long. The CDR3 is CAWSTNSNEKLFF. The CDR3 coding sequence is TGTGCCTGGAGTACCAACAGTAATGAAAAACTGTTTTTT.

The chain links TRBV30 to TRBJ2-3; D call uncertain. This CDR3 spans 10 amino acids. Between the trimmed V and J ends, which lost 7 bases and 1 base, there was a span of 3 bases. The germline V gene encodes CDR1 GTSNPN and CDR2 SVGIG (reference sequence). This CDR3 is CASRTDTQYF. CDR3 DNA: TGTGCCTCTCGCACAGATACGCAGTATTTT.

This clone appeared a few times. The gene calls are TRBV6-5 and TRBJ1-5, with 7 nucleotides matching TRBD1. The length of the CDR3 is 14 residues. Germline lookup yields CDR1 MNHEY and CDR2 SVGAGI. The J segment lost 8 bases and the V segment lost 5 bases, leaving 9 bases of the junction unmatched. The CDR3 nucleotides read TGTGCCAGCAGTCCGACAGGGAGTTGGGAGCCCCAGCATTTT. It is translated as CASSPTGSWEPQHF.

V and J are TRBV7-6 and TRBJ2-6; no clear D. The CDR3 totals 14 residues. Germline assignment: CDR1 SGHVS and CDR2 FNYEAQ. The V end was cut by 2 bases, the J end by 0 bases, with 2 bases between. CDR3 sequence: CASSLISGANVLTF. CDR3 DNA: TGTGCCAGCAGCTTAATCTCTGGGGCCAACGTCCTGACTTTC. Full variable domain (rest looked up from reference TRBV7-6 and TRBJ2-6): GAGVSQSPRYKVTKRGQDVALRCDPISGHVSLYWYRQALGQGPEFLTYFNYEAQQDKSGLPNDRFSAERPEGSISTLTIQRTEQRDSAMYRCASSLISGANVLTFGAGSRLTVL.